Following are 16 T cell receptor beta chains from one sample sequenced in a study of control samples from healthy donors and cancer patients. Clones were read by immunoSEQ multiplex PCR, and TCRdb kept only the in-frame ones, dropping some. The sample carries around 120,000 clones, 90% to 95% recorded once. The specimen sequenced was blood. All receptors derive from a woman aged 18-29 years in good health.

The chain combines TRBV10-3 with TRBJ1-1; perhaps TRBD1 as D (6 bases). V was cut by 4 bases and J by 8 bases, with 20 bases left in between. The CDR3 length is 15 residues. The germline V gene has CDR1 ENHRY and CDR2 SYGVKD. This chain's CDR3 is CAISVSTGRPYEAFF. The CDR3 bases are TGTGCCATCAGTGTATCGACAGGTCGGCCGTACGAAGCTTTCTTT.

This chain joins TRBV19 and TRBJ1-1; maybe TRBD1 (5 bases). V was shortened by 6 bases and J by 9 bases, with 14 bases between the two germline ends. The length of the CDR3 is 12 residues. CDR1 is LNHDA and CDR2 is SQIVND in the germline V gene (reference sequence). CDR3 amino acids: CASRQVPLQAFF. Here the CDR3 DNA reads TGTGCCAGTAGACAGGTCCCTTTGCAAGCTTTCTTT.

The chain uses TRBV19 and TRBJ1-6; 7 bases line up with TRBD1. Trimming cost V 4 bases and J 6 bases; bases outside gene matches: 6. The CDR3 is 15 residues long. In germline, CDR1 is LNHDA, CDR2 SQIVND (reference sequence). The CDR3 spells CASSRRTGSNSPLHF. As DNA, the CDR3 is TGTGCCAGTAGTAGGCGGACAGGAAGTAATTCACCCCTCCACTTT.

This chain joins TRBV5-8 and TRBJ1-1; no definite D call. Germline V gives CDR1 SGHTS, CDR2 YDEGEE. The ends were cut back, 4 bases at V and 0 bases at J, with 13 bases in the middle. This CDR3 contains 15 residues. DNA of the CDR3: TGTGCCAGCAGCGGATGGGCTAGTATGAACACTGAAGCTTTCTTT. Amino acid sequence: CASSGWASMNTEAFF.

This clone appeared a single time. The chain combines TRBV11-3 with TRBJ2-1, with D tentatively TRBD2 (7 bases). The CDR3 loop spans 12 amino acids. The germline V gene encodes CDR1 SGHNT and CDR2 YENEEA. The germline V and J ends were trimmed by 11 bases and 8 bases, with 16 bases remaining between them. Written as DNA, the CDR3 is TGTGCCGGTTCCCGAGGGGGGGATGAGCAGTTCTTC. Its protein is CAGSRGGDEQFF.

This rearrangement joins TRBV29-1 to TRBJ2-1; 9 positions match TRBD2. CDR1 and CDR2 (germline): SQVTM, ANQGSEA. J gave up 7 bases and V 6 bases, and 10 bases lay outside the gene matches. The CDR3 is 14 amino acids. CDR3 nucleotides: TGCAGCGTGCGGAGTAGCGGGAGTAGTAATGAGCAGTTCTTC. This encodes CSVRSSGSSNEQFF.

This chain connects TRBV7-9 to TRBJ2-7; D might be TRBD2 (5 bases). Germline CDR1 reads SEHNR; CDR2 reads FQNEAQ (reference sequence). V was clipped by 3 bases and J by 1 base, with 7 bases between them. CDR3 size: 13 residues. The CDR3 coding sequence is TGTGCCAGCAGCTTTTCGGGGTCCTACGAGCAGTACTTC. It codes for CASSFSGSYEQYF.

The CDR3 nucleotides read TGTGCCAGCAGCTTAGGCGGGAGCTCCATCCTGACCCAGTACTTC. Amino acids: CASSLGGSSILTQYF. The chain combines TRBV7-2 with TRBJ2-5, with 7 bases identical to TRBD2. Per germline, CDR1 SGHTA and CDR2 FQGNSA. This CDR3 is 15 amino acids long. The V segment lost 1 base and the J segment 7 bases; nucleotides outside the gene matches: 9.

The chain has TRBV4-3 and TRBJ1-2; D might be TRBD1 (5 bases). In germline, CDR1 is LGHNA, CDR2 YSLEER. V lost 2 bases and J 0 bases, leaving 7 bases between the germline ends. This CDR3 is 14 amino acids long. DNA for the CDR3: TGCGCCAGCAGCCAAAAACAGGCTAACTATGGCTACACCTTC. Residues: CASSQKQANYGYTF.

This rearrangement joins TRBV7-2 to TRBJ1-3; TRBD1 is a possible D gene (6 bases). V lost 5 bases and J lost 0, with 14 bases in between. The CDR3 extends over 16 amino acids. The germline gives CDR1 SGHTA, CDR2 FQGNSA. CDR3 amino acids: CASSVQGLLSGNTIYF. CDR3 in DNA: TGTGCCAGCAGCGTACAGGGCCTACTCTCTGGAAACACCATATATTTT.

CDR3 sequence reads: CASRELAGGITGELFF. DNA of the CDR3: TGCGCCAGCAGAGAACTAGCGGGAGGTATCACCGGGGAGCTGTTTTTT. This sequence joins TRBV10-2 and TRBJ2-2; the match to TRBD2 covers 12 bases. Germline CDR1 WSHSY, CDR2 SAAADI. The V gene end was trimmed by 6 bases and the J gene end by 4 bases; junction bases not matched to a gene: 6. This CDR3 has 16 residues.

The chain couples TRBV7-9 to TRBJ1-1, with D uncertain. The V end was cut by 5 bases, the J end by 2 bases, with 9 bases between. The germline V gene has CDR1 SEHNR and CDR2 FQNEAQ (reference sequence). The CDR3 totals 13 residues. CDR3 nucleotides: TGTGCCAGCAGCACAGAGGGTAACACTGAAGCTTTCTTT. The encoded protein is CASSTEGNTEAFF.

The chain employs TRBV7-7 and TRBJ2-1, with 11 positions matching TRBD2. From germline, CDR1 is SSHAT and CDR2 FNYEAQ (reference sequence). The CDR3 extends over 16 amino acids. The V and J ends lost 1 base and 2 bases, in that order; junction bases with no gene match: 1. In DNA, the CDR3 is TGTGCCAGCAGCTTAGGTAGCGGGGGGGCCTACAATGAGCAGTTCTTC. As protein: CASSLGSGGAYNEQFF.

This sequence joins TRBV20-1 and TRBJ2-7, with 13 positions matching TRBD2. The V segment lost 3 bases and the J segment 9 bases; nucleotides outside the gene matches: 11. The CDR3 runs 15 residues. Germline assignment: CDR1 DFQATT and CDR2 SNEGSKA (reference sequence). CDR3 in DNA: TGCAGTGCTAGTCCATCTCGGACTAGCGGGAGCGGGCAGTACTTC. Translation: CSASPSRTSGSGQYF.

The rearrangement links TRBV12-3 or TRBV12-4 to TRBJ1-5; D might be TRBD1 (5 bases). Trimming pared 6 bases from V and 8 bases from J, leaving 11 bases between. The CDR3 covers 12 residues. CDR3 sequence reads: CASRRGMEPQHF. The CDR3 DNA sequence: TGTGCCAGCAGGAGGGGTATGGAGCCCCAGCATTTT.

V is TRBV9 and J is TRBJ2-4; D remains ambiguous. With 3 bases removed from V and 5 bases from J, the gap between germline ends came to 6 bases. This CDR3 contains 12 residues. CDR1 is SGDLS and CDR2 is YYNGEE in the germline V gene. CDR3 protein: CASSAGENIQYF. CDR3 sequence (DNA): TGTGCCAGCAGCGCGGGCGAAAACATTCAGTACTTC. The full variable domain, with the rest looked up from reference TRBV9 and TRBJ2-4, is DSGVTQTPKHLITATGQRVTLRCSPRSGDLSVYWYQQSLDQGLQFLIQYYNGEERAKGNILERFSAQQFPDLHSELNLSSLELGDSALYFCASSAGENIQYFGAGTRLSVL.